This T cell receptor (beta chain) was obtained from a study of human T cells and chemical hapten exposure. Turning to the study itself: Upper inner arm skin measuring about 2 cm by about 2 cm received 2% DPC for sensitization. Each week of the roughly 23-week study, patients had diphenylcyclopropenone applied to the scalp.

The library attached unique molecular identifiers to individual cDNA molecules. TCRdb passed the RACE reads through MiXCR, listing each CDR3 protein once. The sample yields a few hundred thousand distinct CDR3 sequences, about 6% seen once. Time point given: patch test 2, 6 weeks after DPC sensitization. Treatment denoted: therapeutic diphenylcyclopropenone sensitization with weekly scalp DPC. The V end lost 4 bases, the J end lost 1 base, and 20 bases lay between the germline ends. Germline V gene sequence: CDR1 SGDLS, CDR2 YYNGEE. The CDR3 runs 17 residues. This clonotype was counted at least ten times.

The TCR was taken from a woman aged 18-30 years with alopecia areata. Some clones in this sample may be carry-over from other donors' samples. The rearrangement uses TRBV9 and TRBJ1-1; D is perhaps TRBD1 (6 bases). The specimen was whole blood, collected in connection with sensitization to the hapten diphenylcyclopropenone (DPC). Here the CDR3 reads CASSPWTVPGANTEAFF. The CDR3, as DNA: TGTGCCAGCAGCCCCTGGACAGTTCCCGGGGCGAACACTGAAGCTTTCTTT.